This TCR beta chain was found in a study of shared clonotypes between healthy human individuals. Adult Caucasians living in Nashville, Tennessee made up all of the donors. Libraries were prepared by immunoSEQ multiplex PCR; TCRdb keeps only in-frame clonotypes and omits some of them. Of 2 million to 2.5 million clones listed, 90% to 97% are singletons. Overall study results and limits: Memory subsets had estimated richness that was generally smaller than that of naive subsets. Investigators expected sequencing depth to affect clonotype sharing among donors. With few donors, the genetic and exposure-history diversity represented was limited.

Concerning this clone itself: Its cognate antigen is unknown.

The CDR3 is 14 amino acids. CDR1 and CDR2 from the germline V gene are SGHTA and FQGNSA. V dropped 4 bases and J dropped 4; count of bases not matched to a gene: 4. The sample taken for sequencing was naive CD4+ T cells sorted from blood. The subset is: CD45RA+ positively selected. The TCR sequence derives from a man between 18 and 35 years old in good health. The rearrangement links TRBV7-2 to TRBJ1-2; TRBD1 matches 9 bases. CDR3 bases: TGTGCCAGCAGCTCACAGGGGGCCTCCTATGGCTACACCTTC. Protein product: CASSSQGASYGYTF.